This TCR beta chain was identified during a study of cytomegalovirus exposure and HLA in healthy donors. 60 Vbeta and 13 Jbeta primers were used in PCR. Repertoires were generated with immunoSEQ multiplex PCR, while TCRdb's copy carries only in-frame clones and drops some. The top ten clones hold about 13% of a sample with around 140,000 clones, 60% to 85% of them seen once. Germline V CDR1 and CDR2: LNHDA, SQIVND (reference sequence). CDR3 size: 16 residues. V shed 7 bases and J 6 bases; nucleotides not matched to a gene: 11. The V call is TRBV19, the J call TRBJ2-1; 11 bases agree with TRBD2. The receptor was isolated from a man aged 40-55 years in good health and CMV-seropositive. Sequencing was done on a sample of PBMCs. DNA of the CDR3: TGTGCCAGTACCGATACACGCCTAGCGGGAGGCAATGAGCAGTTCTTC. It translates to CASTDTRLAGGNEQFF.